The T cell receptor beta chain under discussion was sequenced for a study of blood T cell repertoires in COVID-19. Repertoires were generated with immunoSEQ multiplex PCR, while TCRdb's copy carries only in-frame clones and drops some. The sample lists 130,000 or so clones; roughly 80% were seen once. Trimming removed 3 bases at V and 4 bases at J, with 19 bases between. The germline V gene has CDR1 MGHDK and CDR2 SYGVNS. The CDR3 extends over 16 amino acids. The chain joins TRBV25-1 to TRBJ2-7; TRBD2 might be the D (5 bases). The source of this sequence is a human donor in a cohort sampled during active COVID-19. Specimen: peripheral blood. In DNA form, the CDR3 reads TGTGCCAGCAGTGATACCGGCGACTACCGTATTTACGAGCAGTACTTC. Amino acid sequence: CASSDTGDYRIYEQYF.